The 29 T cell receptor beta chains below come from one sample, sequenced in a study of blood T cell repertoires in COVID-19. The repertoire was sequenced with immunoSEQ multiplex PCR; TCRdb's copy has only in-frame clones and lacks some. The sample has 90,000 to 150,000 clones, 60% to 80% seen once. The specimen was peripheral blood. The origin of the receptors is a human donor in a cohort sampled during active COVID-19.

The chain combines TRBV6-5 with TRBJ1-1, with D unclear. In germline, CDR1 is MNHEY, CDR2 SVGAGI. The CDR3 runs 11 residues. V lost 7 bases, J lost 9 bases, and 12 bases lay in between. CDR3 region: CASTTGGQAFF. In DNA, the CDR3 is TGTGCCAGCACCACTGGAGGACAAGCTTTCTTT.

This clone was seen a handful of times. The chain recombines TRBV4-1 with TRBJ2-7; 8 bases are shared with TRBD2. V dropped 5 bases and J dropped 3; count of bases not matched to a gene: 9. The CDR3 is 15 residues long. Germline loops: CDR1 MGHRA, CDR2 YSYEKL. This CDR3 is CASSEDGRANYEQYF. For the CDR3, the DNA is TGCGCCAGCAGCGAGGACGGGAGGGCCAACTACGAGCAGTACTTC.

The V gene is TRBV11-2, the J gene TRBJ1-1; unclear D gene. Trimming left V 0 bases short and J 1 base short, with 6 bases between. The CDR3 covers 14 residues. The V gene's germline CDR1 is SGHAT and CDR2 FQNNGV. CDR3 in amino acids: CASSLDPRNTEAFF. The CDR3 DNA reads as TGTGCCAGCAGCTTAGATCCCCGGAACACTGAAGCTTTCTTT.

The V gene is TRBV28, the J gene TRBJ1-5; 9 positions match TRBD1. CDR3 length: 15 residues. The ends lost 7 bases at V and 6 bases at J; junction bases unmatched: 10. Per the germline V gene, CDR1 is MDHEN and CDR2 is SYDVKM. This CDR3 is CASTLWDREGQPQHF. CDR3 nucleotide sequence: TGTGCCAGCACCTTGTGGGACAGGGAGGGTCAGCCCCAGCATTTT.

This chain joins TRBV5-5 and TRBJ1-1; 8 nucleotides line up with TRBD1. This CDR3 region has 13 residues. J lost 8 bases, V lost 1 base, and 4 bases had no gene match. The V gene's germline CDR1 is SGHKS and CDR2 YYEKEE (reference sequence). Here the CDR3 DNA reads TGTGCCAGCAGCTTGCAGGGGGCGATCGAAGCTTTCTTT. Its translation is CASSLQGAIEAFF.

The chain combines TRBV10-1 with TRBJ2-1; no reliable D call. Germline V lookup: CDR1 WNHNN, CDR2 SYGVQD (reference sequence). The V end lost 6 bases, the J end lost 6 bases, and 9 bases lay between the germline ends. The CDR3 runs to 12 residues. CDR3 nucleotides: TGCGCCAGCAGCCTAAGAGGCAATGAGCAGTTCTTC. This codes for CASSLRGNEQFF.

The rearrangement joins TRBV3-1 (or the pseudogene TRBV3-2) to TRBJ2-4; TRBD1 aligns across 7 bases. CDR1 is LGHDT and CDR2 is YNNKEL in the germline V gene (reference sequence). The CDR3 runs 18 residues. The V and J ends lost 0 bases and 0 bases, in that order; junction bases with no gene match: 8. CDR3 sequence: CASSQDRWAGGAKNIQYF. CDR3 bases: TGTGCCAGCAGCCAAGATCGGTGGGCAGGGGGAGCCAAAAACATTCAGTACTTC.

This clone was counted a single time. V is TRBV25-1 and J is TRBJ2-7, with 7 positions matching TRBD2. Trimming removed 3 bases from V and 12 bases from J; junction bases left unmatched: 8. Germline V lookup: CDR1 MGHDK, CDR2 SYGVNS. The CDR3 sequence is 12 residues long. This chain's CDR3 is CASSDSGAGWYF. The CDR3 DNA reads as TGTGCCAGCAGTGACTCAGGAGCGGGGTGGTACTTC.

The rearrangement links TRBV28 to TRBJ2-2, with 11 bases identical to TRBD2. Germline V lookup: CDR1 MDHEN, CDR2 SYDVKM. After removal of 4 bases from V and 6 bases from J, the junction contained 13 bases not matched to a gene. The CDR3 sequence is 18 residues long. The CDR3 loop is CASSSPITSGRFSGELFF. In DNA, the CDR3 is TGTGCCAGCAGTTCCCCTATAACTAGCGGGAGATTCTCCGGGGAGCTGTTTTTT.

This clone is a singleton in its sample. V and J are TRBV6-4 and TRBJ1-2, with 7 positions matching TRBD1. The V segment lost 7 bases and the J segment 4 bases; nucleotides outside the gene matches: 3. The CDR3 totals 12 residues. Germline CDR1 and CDR2: MRHNA and SNTAGT. The CDR3, as DNA: TGTGCCAGCACGGACAGGAGCTATGGCTACACCTTC. Translation gives CASTDRSYGYTF.

This chain links TRBV5-5 with TRBJ2-7; 10 nucleotides align to TRBD1. J was trimmed by 6 bases and V by 4 bases; bases with no gene match: 7. Germline V gene data show CDR1 as SGHKS and CDR2 as YYEKEE (reference sequence). The CDR3 is 14 amino acids. The CDR3 protein is CASSRGTGEGEQYF. CDR3 in DNA: TGTGCCAGCAGCCGTGGGACAGGGGAGGGCGAGCAGTACTTC.

The CDR3 DNA follows: TGTGCCAGTAAGGTCACGGGGGGGAGCAATCAGCCCCAGCATTTT. This encodes CASKVTGGSNQPQHF. V gene TRBV19 combines with J gene TRBJ1-5, with TRBD1 as a possible D gene (5 bases). Germline V gene lookup returns CDR1 LNHDA and CDR2 SQIVND (reference sequence). This CDR3 is 15 amino acids long. Deletions cut 7 bases from V and 1 base from J, with 14 bases between.

The chain joins TRBV7-2 to TRBJ1-1, with 10 bases fitting TRBD1. The CDR3 length is 14 residues. Germline V gene lookup returns CDR1 SGHTA and CDR2 FQGNSA. Unmatched junction bases numbered 13, after V lost 5 bases and J lost 13 bases. The CDR3 region has the DNA TGTGCCAGCAGCCAAAACCCGGGACAGGGGCTGATTTTCTTT. Its protein product is CASSQNPGQGLIFF.

This clone was seen only once. The chain employs TRBV30 and TRBJ1-2; TRBD1 agrees at 9 bases. Germline V gene lookup returns CDR1 GTSNPN and CDR2 SVGIG (reference sequence). The CDR3 has 15 amino acids. Trimming at V came to 2 bases and at J to 3 bases, leaving 7 bases not matched to a gene. CDR3 sequence reads: CAWSIPGQGHYGYTF. The CDR3 DNA follows: TGTGCCTGGAGTATCCCGGGACAGGGACACTATGGCTACACCTTC.

This clone was observed a handful of times. The chain links TRBV5-8 to TRBJ2-5, with 7 bases aligning to TRBD1. In germline, CDR1 is SGHTS, CDR2 YDEGEE. J lost 5 bases, V lost 3 bases, and 10 bases had no gene match. This CDR3 spans 15 amino acids. The CDR3 DNA is TGTGCCAGCAGCTACGGACAGGCAAAAGGGGAGACCCAGTACTTC. Protein: CASSYGQAKGETQYF. The full variable domain, rest sourced from reference TRBV5-8 and TRBJ2-5, is EAGVTQSPTHLIKTRGQQATLRCSPISGHTSVYWYQQALGLGLQFLLWYDEGEERNRGNFPPRFSGRQFPNYSSELNVNALELEDSALYLCASSYGQAKGETQYFGPGTRLLVL.

This clone was counted between two and nine times. The germline gene is not matched at one end of the junction; a read error may be the cause. This chain uses TRBV10-1 with TRBJ2-7; D is perhaps TRBD1 (6 bases). Per the germline V gene, CDR1 is WNHNN and CDR2 is SYGVQD (reference sequence). The CDR3 loop spans 18 amino acids. CDR3 DNA sequence: TGCGCCAGCTCCCTAAGGCAGGGGATAGAAGTCCTGTCCTCCGAGCAGTACTTC. Translating it yields CASSLRQGIEVLSSEQYF.

The table lists this clone with a count of one. The chain's CDR3 is CASSLGSGINEKLFF. The CDR3, as DNA: TGTGCCAGCAGCTTAGGTTCCGGGATTAATGAAAAACTGTTTTTT. This chain connects TRBV7-9 to TRBJ1-4, with D hard to call. The CDR3 is 15 amino acids. The V end lost 1 base, the J end lost 4 bases, and 10 bases lay between the germline ends. Per germline, CDR1 SEHNR and CDR2 FQNEAQ (reference sequence).

The chain combines TRBV19 with TRBJ1-4, with 9 bases that match TRBD1. The CDR3 runs to 15 residues. The junction had 4 bases not matched to a gene; V was cut back by 5 bases and J by 3 bases. Germline V gene sequence: CDR1 LNHDA, CDR2 SQIVND (reference sequence). CDR3 loop: CASSHRGQANEKLFF. The CDR3 nucleotides read TGTGCCAGTAGTCACAGGGGGCAAGCTAATGAAAAACTGTTTTTT.

The gene calls are TRBV19 and TRBJ1-2, with D possibly TRBD1 on 5 matching bases. This CDR3 has 15 residues. V lost 5 bases and J 1 base, leaving 14 bases between the germline ends. Germline values: CDR1 LNHDA, CDR2 SQIVND (reference sequence). The CDR3 coding sequence is TGTGCCAGTAGTCCTACAGGATTACTTAACTATGGCTACACCTTC. It encodes CASSPTGLLNYGYTF.

The chain couples TRBV15 to TRBJ1-1, with TRBD1 identical over 10 bases. Losses at the gene ends were 4 bases for V and 5 bases for J; bases not matched to a gene: 4. This CDR3 spans 14 amino acids. Per the germline V gene, CDR1 is LNHNV and CDR2 is YYDKDF (reference sequence). The CDR3 is CATSTDRGGTEAFF. The CDR3 DNA is TGTGCCACCAGCACGGACAGGGGGGGGACTGAAGCTTTCTTT.

This chain connects TRBV25-1 to TRBJ1-2; tentatively, D is TRBD1 (5 bases). The V end lost 2 bases, the J end lost 2 bases, and 9 bases lay between the germline ends. Per germline, CDR1 MGHDK and CDR2 SYGVNS. There are 14 residues in the CDR3. The CDR3 here is CASSEPGQNYGYTF. Written as DNA, the CDR3 is TGTGCCAGCAGTGAACCAGGGCAGAACTATGGCTACACCTTC.

V is TRBV5-4 and J is TRBJ2-7; 7 nucleotides agree with TRBD2. This CDR3 region has 13 residues. V dropped 9 bases and J dropped 7; count of bases not matched to a gene: 13. Per germline, CDR1 SGHNT and CDR2 YYREEE (reference sequence). The CDR3 sequence: CATRSGGAREQYF. CDR3 coding DNA: TGTGCCACCCGATCGGGGGGAGCACGGGAGCAGTACTTC.

The chain recombines TRBV6-5 with TRBJ1-1, with TRBD1 matching over 8 bases. V gave up 5 bases and J gave up 6 bases; unmatched junction bases: 8. Germline values: CDR1 MNHEY, CDR2 SVGAGI. The CDR3 runs to 14 residues. CDR3: CASSRDRKDAEAFF. CDR3 nucleotide sequence: TGTGCCAGCAGTAGGGACAGGAAGGACGCTGAAGCTTTCTTT.

The sample holds one count of this clone. This chain links TRBV6-6 with TRBJ2-2; TRBD2 matches 11 bases. There are 15 residues in the CDR3. The V and J ends lost 5 bases and 6 bases, in that order; junction bases with no gene match: 5. Germline V gene lookup returns CDR1 MNHNY and CDR2 SVGAGI (reference sequence). CDR3 loop: CASSGYSGGAGELFF. CDR3 bases: TGTGCCAGCAGTGGGTATAGCGGGGGGGCCGGGGAGCTGTTTTTT.

The genes are TRBV5-8 and TRBJ1-2; 9 nucleotides agree with TRBD1. The CDR3 totals 13 residues. Germline V gene data show CDR1 as SGHTS and CDR2 as YDEGEE. V gave up 3 bases and J gave up 11 bases; unmatched junction bases: 8. The CDR3 is CASSYGTGLGYTF. CDR3 DNA sequence: TGTGCCAGCAGCTACGGGACAGGGCTAGGGTACACCTTC. Complete variable domain (other parts from reference TRBV5-8 and TRBJ1-2): EAGVTQSPTHLIKTRGQQATLRCSPISGHTSVYWYQQALGLGLQFLLWYDEGEERNRGNFPPRFSGRQFPNYSSELNVNALELEDSALYLCASSYGTGLGYTFGSGTRLTVV.

The rearrangement joins TRBV28 to TRBJ1-6; D not resolved. Trimming cost V 6 bases and J 9 bases, with 21 bases left between them. Per germline, CDR1 MDHEN and CDR2 SYDVKM. There are 16 residues in the CDR3. CDR3 DNA sequence: TGTGCCAGCAGCCAATTCCGCCGGCCAAGAGGTTCACCCCTCCACTTT. Translating gives CASSQFRRPRGSPLHF.

This clone has only a few counts. This rearrangement joins TRBV4-1 to TRBJ1-1, with a possible D match to TRBD1 (5 bases). The CDR3 length is 14 residues. Trimming removed 0 bases at V and 4 bases at J, with 9 bases between. Germline V gives CDR1 MGHRA, CDR2 YSYEKL. The CDR3 reads CASSQDGRGTEAFF. CDR3 DNA sequence: TGCGCCAGCAGCCAAGATGGTAGGGGCACTGAAGCTTTCTTT.

V and J are TRBV6-5 and TRBJ1-2, with 9 bases fitting TRBD1. The V gene end was trimmed by 5 bases and the J gene end by 7 bases; junction bases not matched to a gene: 2. The CDR3 has 12 amino acids. Germline V CDR1 and CDR2: MNHEY, SVGAGI. The CDR3 sequence: CASSRQGGGYTF. In nucleotides, the CDR3 is TGTGCCAGCAGTAGACAGGGGGGTGGCTACACCTTC.

The gene calls are TRBV5-1 and TRBJ1-1; 8 nucleotides agree with TRBD1. V dropped 3 bases and J dropped 6; count of bases not matched to a gene: 7. Per germline, CDR1 SGHRS and CDR2 YFSETQ. The CDR3 is 14 residues long. This CDR3 reads CASSWTGFEAEAFF. CDR3 nucleotide sequence: TGCGCCAGCAGCTGGACAGGGTTTGAGGCTGAAGCTTTCTTT.